The next 12 T cell receptor beta chains were all read from a single sample in a study of shared clonotypes between healthy human individuals. Profiled with immunoSEQ multiplex PCR; TCRdb holds only in-frame clones, not every one. The sample contains more than 2,000,000 clones, just over 90% of which appear only once. The sequenced sample consisted of naive CD4+ T cells from PBMCs. The subset is: CD45RA+ positively selected. These receptors came from a man aged 18 to 35 in good health. Some clones in this sample may be carry-over from other donors' samples.

V gene TRBV28 combines with J gene TRBJ1-3; possibly TRBD1 for D (5 bases). Trimming left V 5 bases short and J 0 bases short, with 20 bases between. Germline values: CDR1 MDHEN, CDR2 SYDVKM. CDR3 length equals 18 residues. CDR3 loop: CASSAALGTVSSGNTIYF. The CDR3 bases are TGTGCCAGCAGTGCGGCCCTAGGGACGGTGAGCTCTGGAAACACCATATATTTT.

This chain links TRBV7-6 with TRBJ2-1; 15 positions match TRBD2. There are 15 residues in the CDR3. CDR1 and CDR2 (germline): SGHVS, FNYEAQ. After removal of 5 bases from V and 7 bases from J, the junction contained 3 bases not matched to a gene. CDR3 amino acids: CASSLGTSGRNEQFF. CDR3 nucleotide sequence: TGTGCCAGCAGCCTCGGGACTAGCGGGAGGAATGAGCAGTTCTTC.

The V call is TRBV27, the J call TRBJ2-5, with unresolved D. The germline V and J ends were trimmed by 2 bases and 5 bases, with 12 bases remaining between them. There are 14 residues in the CDR3. The V gene's germline CDR1 is MNHEY and CDR2 SMNVEV (reference sequence). The CDR3 loop reads CASSLGGIGETQYF. CDR3 nucleotide sequence: TGTGCCAGCAGTTTAGGCGGAATCGGTGAGACCCAGTACTTC.

CDR3 in amino acids: CATAAQGADQPQHF. DNA of the CDR3: TGTGCCACCGCCGCGCAGGGGGCTGATCAGCCCCAGCATTTT. The chain is built from TRBV10-3 and TRBJ1-5; TRBD1 matches at 8 bases. The CDR3 is 14 residues long. The V and J ends lost 10 bases and 5 bases, in that order; junction bases with no gene match: 10. Germline assignment: CDR1 ENHRY and CDR2 SYGVKD.

V and J are TRBV5-1 and TRBJ1-1; maybe TRBD1 (5 bases). Trimming stripped 2 bases from V and 2 bases from J, with 13 bases between. CDR1 and CDR2 (germline): SGHRS, YFSETQ. The CDR3 is 15 residues long. CDR3 coding DNA: TGCGCCAGCAGCTTCACCCCCGGGGCTAACACTGAAGCTTTCTTT. Translation gives CASSFTPGANTEAFF.

This clone occurred once. This chain connects TRBV7-3 to TRBJ2-3; 7 bases are a match to TRBD2. The CDR3 consists of 17 residues. The V gene's germline CDR1 is SGHTA and CDR2 FQGTGA. The V and J ends lost 0 bases and 5 bases, in that order; junction bases with no gene match: 11. The CDR3 DNA reads TGTGCCAGCAGCTTAACTGAGGGAGGGCCGTGGGGAGATACGCAGTATTTT. Protein sequence: CASSLTEGGPWGDTQYF.

The chain recombines TRBV28 with TRBJ2-3; D is unresolved. This CDR3 is 16 amino acids long. Trimming pared 6 bases from V and 0 bases from J, leaving 16 bases between. Germline-derived CDR1 and CDR2 are MDHEN and SYDVKM. CDR3 DNA sequence: TGTGCCAGCAGCCTAAAGCTTACCGCTAGCACAGATACGCAGTATTTT. Amino acids: CASSLKLTASTDTQYF.

The chain uses TRBV7-9 and TRBJ1-1, with D unresolved. The CDR3 spans 15 residues. Germline CDR1 is SEHNR and CDR2 is FQNEAQ (reference sequence). V shed 6 bases and J shed 1 base, with 15 bases lying between them. The CDR3 nucleotides read TGTGCCAGCAGGGTCCTGGATGGGCCGAACACTGAAGCTTTCTTT. Translated, it gives CASRVLDGPNTEAFF.

The chain has TRBV6-6 and TRBJ1-5; D perhaps matches TRBD1 (5 bases). The germline V gene has CDR1 MNHNY and CDR2 SVGAGI (reference sequence). The V gene lost 6 bases and the J gene lost 7 bases, with 19 bases spanning the gap. The CDR3 is 15 residues long. The CDR3, as DNA: TGTGCCAGCAGAACGGAAGGGGTGGTATTACAGCCCCAGCATTTT. It yields the protein CASRTEGVVLQPQHF.

V gene TRBV5-5 combines with J gene TRBJ1-2, with TRBD1 identical over 10 bases. CDR1 SGHKS and CDR2 YYEKEE come from the germline V gene (reference sequence). V shed 5 bases, J shed 3 bases, and the junction held 1 base outside the gene matches. This CDR3 contains 13 residues. The CDR3 protein is CASRGTGDYGYTF. CDR3 bases: TGTGCCAGCAGGGGGACAGGGGACTATGGCTACACCTTC.

This chain uses TRBV7-3 with TRBJ1-1, with 7 bases aligning to TRBD1. Germline CDR1 reads SGHTA; CDR2 reads FQGTGA. J was trimmed by 5 bases and V by 8 bases; bases with no gene match: 14. The CDR3 is made up of 15 amino acids. This CDR3 reads CASRDGPGQITEAFF. As DNA, the CDR3 is TGTGCCAGCCGCGATGGTCCGGGACAGATAACTGAAGCTTTCTTT.

V is TRBV5-1 and J is TRBJ1-2; 7 bases match TRBD1. This CDR3 contains 14 residues. CDR1 SGHRS and CDR2 YFSETQ come from the germline V gene. J lost 8 bases, V lost 3 bases, and 10 bases had no gene match. DNA for the CDR3: TGCGCCAGCAGCTGGGCGACAGGGTTGGACGGCTACACCTTC. Translated, it gives CASSWATGLDGYTF.